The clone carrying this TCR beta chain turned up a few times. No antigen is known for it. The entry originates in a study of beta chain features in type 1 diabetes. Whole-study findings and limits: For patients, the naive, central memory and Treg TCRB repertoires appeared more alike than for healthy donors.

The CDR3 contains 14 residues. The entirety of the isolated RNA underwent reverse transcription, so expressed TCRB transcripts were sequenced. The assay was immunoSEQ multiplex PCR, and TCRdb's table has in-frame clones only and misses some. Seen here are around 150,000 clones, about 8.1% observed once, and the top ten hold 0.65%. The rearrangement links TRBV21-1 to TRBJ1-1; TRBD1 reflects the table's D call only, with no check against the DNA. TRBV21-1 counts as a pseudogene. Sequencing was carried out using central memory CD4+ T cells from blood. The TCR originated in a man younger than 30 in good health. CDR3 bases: TGTGCCAGGGGTGAGGCCAGGGTATACACTGAAGCTTTCTTT. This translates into CARGEARVYTEAFF.